This note documents a single TCR beta chain sequence. No antigen is known for it. Diagnostic assessment was based on clinical symptoms, serum thyroxine and TRAb, thyroid ultrasound and orbital computed tomography. The data belong to a study of T cells in Graves' hyperthyroidism and ophthalmopathy. Whole-study results and caveats: Ophthalmopathy was predicted by the model a median of roughly 6 months ahead of onset. A 13 V-J signature model discriminated ophthalmopathy versus stable hyperthyroidism. Most thyroid clonotypes expanded above 0.001 were also detected in blood.

Per the germline V gene, CDR1 is GTSNPN and CDR2 is SVGIG (reference sequence). V gave up 0 bases and J gave up 2 bases, with 10 bases separating them. CDR3 size: 15 residues. Amplified TCR beta CDR3 regions came from RNA transcripts. The HTBI primer set was used in a first-round RT-PCR of the TCR CDR3. MiXCR, run by TCRdb on the multiplex PCR reads, gives a single entry per CDR3 protein. The repertoire has 650,000 to 850,000 distinct CDR3 sequences, 15% to 20% of them found once; the top ten carry 16%. The specimen sequenced was blood. This receptor was obtained from a woman between 45 and 65 years old with Graves' hyperthyroidism that later progressed to Graves' ophthalmopathy. The rearrangement links TRBV30 to TRBJ1-4; D possibly corresponds to TRBD1 (5 bases). CDR3 sequence (DNA): TGTGCCTGGAGTGTTCAGGCAGGGACTAATGAAAAACTGTTTTTT. Protein: CAWSVQAGTNEKLFF.